This T cell receptor (beta chain) was captured in a study of blood T cell repertoires in COVID-19. Study-level background: Specimens from acute and convalescent COVID-19 originated in the United States, Italy and Spain.

The germline V gene has CDR1 SQVTM and CDR2 ANQGSEA. Trimming removed 4 bases from V and 0 bases from J, with 21 bases in between. This CDR3 is built from 17 residues. The protocol was immunoSEQ multiplex PCR, while the TCRdb copy is restricted to in-frame clones and leaves out a portion. Of 300,000 to 350,000 clones listed, approximately 87% are singletons. Specimen: peripheral blood. The receptor was isolated from a woman aged 30 to 39 with COVID-19, enrolled during active disease. The chain couples TRBV29-1 to TRBJ1-2; D is uncertain. As DNA, the CDR3 is TGCAGCGTTGTTCCCCGGCAGGCCATCTACTCTAACTATGGCTACACCTTC. Its translation is CSVVPRQAIYSNYGYTF.